Listed below are T cell receptor beta chains from one sample, sequenced in a study of monozygotic twins with cystic fibrosis. Method: immunoSEQ multiplex PCR; TCRdb's copy keeps in-frame clones and lacks some. The data show over 9,500 clones, 65% to 90% seen once. The specimen was blood. The receptor set was obtained from a man between 18 and 35 years old with cystic fibrosis. Both conserved end residues are part of each CDR3. A D gene is named only where the DNA matches it firmly. Size values are once, few and many counts, or a class for expanded clones, and some rows have none.

D	J	V	size	CDR3	DNA
-	TRBJ2-2	TRBV27	once	CASSDQGSGELFF	TGTGCCAGCAGTGATCAGGGGTCCGGGGAGCTGTTTTTT
-	TRBJ1-5	TRBV6-5	-	CASSYGLDQPQHF	TGTGCCAGCAGTTACGGCCTGGATCAGCCCCAGCATTTT
-	TRBJ2-2	TRBV7-2	-	CASSLVLERYTGELFF	TGTGCCAGCAGCTTAGTCCTAGAGCGGTACACCGGGGAGCTGTTTTTT
-	TRBJ1-1	TRBV28	-	CASSFRGNTEAFF	TGTGCCAGCAGTTTCCGCGGGAACACTGAAGCTTTCTTT
TRBD2	TRBJ2-3	TRBV6-4	-	CASRTSGTDTQYF	TGTGCCAGCAGGACTAGCGGCACAGATACGCAGTATTTT
-	TRBJ2-7	TRBV28	few	CASSNTGRPYEQYF	TGTGCCAGCAGTAACACAGGGCGACCCTACGAGCAGTACTTC
TRBD2	TRBJ2-1	TRBV7-7	-	CASSSFPGLAGHEQFF	TGTGCCAGCAGCTCCTTCCCGGGACTAGCGGGTCATGAGCAGTTCTTC
-	TRBJ1-1	TRBV7-2	once	CASLPPLGTEAFF	TGTGCCAGCTTGCCTCCGCTGGGCACTGAAGCTTTCTTT
TRBD1	TRBJ2-3	TRBV5-1	-	CASTTNRGGTDTQYF	TGCGCCAGCACCACGAACAGGGGCGGCACAGATACGCAGTATTTT
TRBD1	TRBJ1-2	TRBV12-5	-	CASGLAGQDYGYTF	TGTGCTAGTGGCCTAGCCGGACAGGACTATGGCTACACCTTC
TRBD1	TRBJ1-1	TRBV5-1	-	CASSRDRAEAFF	TGCGCCAGCAGCCGGGACAGGGCTGAAGCTTTCTTT
TRBD2	TRBJ2-1	TRBV7-2	-	CASSLAAGGVNEQFF	TGTGCCAGCAGCTTAGCAGCGGGGGGGGTCAATGAGCAGTTCTTC
-	TRBJ2-1	TRBV7-9	-	CASSPQGGDEQFF	TGTGCCAGCAGCCCACAGGGGGGGGATGAGCAGTTCTTC
-	TRBJ1-4	TRBV5-1	-	CASSSGEKLFF	TGCGCCAGCAGCTCGGGTGAAAAACTGTTTTTT
TRBD2	TRBJ2-1	TRBV4-3	-	CASSQGLQILAGGPDEQFF	TGCGCCAGCAGCCAAGGCCTACAGATCCTAGCGGGGGGGCCAGATGAGCAGTTCTTC
-	TRBJ1-3	TRBV19	few	CASSNIGYGNTIYF	TGTGCCAGTAGTAATATTGGGTATGGAAACACCATATATTTT